A single T cell receptor beta chain is shown here with its context. When the RNA was reverse transcribed, random hexamers were used with an input of about 0.5 to 1 ug. With immunoSEQ multiplex PCR, TCR beta CDR3 was amplified across 54 Vbeta and 13 Jbeta. One entry per CDR3 protein, called by TCRdb with MiXCR from the immunoSEQ multiplex PCR reads. This table holds about 110,000 distinct CDR3 sequences, roughly 96% found once. This sample stems from a study of CD8 T cells in Susac syndrome. Germline CDR1 reads SQVTM; CDR2 reads ANQGSEA. Trimming took off 7 bases at V and 2 bases at J, with 20 bases between the two ends. This CDR3 is 15 amino acids long. TCR beta from blood CD8+ and CD4+ T cells was sequenced.

Input material: CD4+ T cells from PBMCs. The sequence derives from a human donor in good health. The gene calls are TRBV29-1 and TRBJ2-5; D may correspond to TRBD1 or TRBD2 (6 bases each). The CDR3 reads CSASGATGLQETQYF. CDR3 DNA sequence: TGCAGCGCCTCGGGGGCCACAGGCCTACAAGAGACCCAGTACTTC.